This T cell receptor (beta chain) originates from a study of shared clonotypes between healthy human individuals (dated by TCRdb to the early 2020s). About the full investigation: A few men and two women, aged 18 to 49 years, made up the cohort. For each donor, three plates each were used for CD4 naive and CD4 memory, two plates were used for CD8 naive, and one plate was used for CD8 memory. Blood TCR repertoires of about 5 healthy adults were deeply sequenced to estimate repertoire size and the extent of clonotype sharing between individuals. To increase sequencing depth and limit assay-specific biases, TCR repertoire library preparation and sequencing were carried out by different laboratories using diverse techniques. Between about 0.9 and 10 billion PBMCs per donor were obtained by leukapheresis.

Healthy HIV-negative adults with no recently reported acute infections or vaccinations were included as donors. Every donor was a Caucasian adult residing in Nashville, Tennessee, USA. The CD8 memory samples were a combination of magnetically selected CD45RO+ cells and CCR7-negative CD45RA+ effector memory (TemRA) cells. Blood was obtained by leukapheresis, after which PBMCs were separated by Ficoll-Histopaque density gradient centrifugation and cryopreserved in liquid nitrogen vapor phase. Analytical flow cytometry was used to check the purity and quantity of every magnetically sorted T cell population. From each sorted fraction, genomic DNA was isolated and quantified by UV absorbance on a Nanodrop 2000c. Using the deep immunoSEQ assay, multiplex PCR amplified TCR CDR3 regions from genomic DNA. Extracted genomic DNA from each cell subset was spread evenly across all wells of several immunoSEQ 96-well plates, with each plate serving as a replicate. For sorted subsets, about 200 ng genomic DNA, equal to 30,000 or so T cell genomes, was loaded into each replicate PCR. Purified libraries were quantified with a Qubit 3.0 fluorometer, sized on a Bioanalyzer 2100, and re-quantified with the KAPA Library Quantification kit. A separate single-read 150-cycle Illumina NextSeq 550 flow cell was used to sequence each immunoSEQ 96-well plate. As for the original processing: Because the immunoSEQ output included only junctional sequences and no quality scores, the filtering could not be the same as the filtering used for full-length reads. To assign V/J genes and CDR3, sequences were annotated against IMGT germline references using PyIR, a Python wrapper for IgBLAST v1.9. Reads with weak V/J assignments (E-value above 1e-6), missing CDR3, stop codons, out-of-frame junctions, or ambiguous translated residues were removed. V3J clonotypes were defined as sequences sharing the same inferred V gene, J gene, and CDR3 amino acid sequence. Percentage overlap between repertoires was computed as shared unique clonotypes divided by the size of the smaller repertoire. RTK rarefaction, the Chao1 estimator, and Recon v2.1 estimates of unobserved clonotypes were used to assess repertoire richness. For all TCRbeta clonotypes obtained by the gDNA method from a few donors, generation probabilities were computed with OLGA. TCRdb re-hosts the immuneACCESS table, in-frame sequences only. Its copies lack some clones; in the studies checked, an unresolved V gene accounts for under half of them, and the cause for the rest is not known. That table supplies the V and J calls and clone size; D and trimming were determined from the DNA. The sample table holds roughly 660,000 clones, of which roughly 88% were seen once. The ten most abundant clones make up 34% of the sample.

The CDR3, cysteine through phenylalanine, is 15 amino acids long. The DNA shown is the 45-base CDR3, in frame from base 1. Ends trimmed: V by 3 bases, J by 4 bases; bases unmatched to a gene: 5. Based on the germline V gene (reference sequence), the CDR1 and CDR2 sequences are SEHNR and FQNEAQ. The investigation overall reported the following: Naive subsets generally had larger estimated clonotype richness than memory subsets did. Around 5.4% of naive CD4, 3.5% of naive CD8, around 2.3% of memory CD4, and 0.4% of memory CD8 clonotypes were shared across four donors. Incomplete sequencing was indicated by rarefaction of sorted-subset datasets, despite the large sequencing depth. Only blood was sampled, and tissue TCR repertoires likely differ from those in blood. Higher generation probabilities were observed for clonotypes shared by all four sorted-subset donors than for non-shared clonotypes. Because the study included a small number of donors, the genetic and exposure-history diversity represented was limited. Pairwise subsampling indicated that sequencing depth was expected to affect the degree of clonotype sharing among donors.

This clone was detected a few times. Its antigen has not been determined. No clone much larger than this one lies a single base away; base qualities are absent. This receptor chain uses TRBV7-9 and TRBJ1-1; TRBD1 matches 10 bases in the middle. Sequenced: memory CD8+ T cells from PBMCs. Taken with the paper, the label for cell subset or site translates to: CD45RO+ cells pooled with CCR7-negative TemRA cells. The receptor comes from a man aged 18 to 29 in good health. Some clones in this sample may be carry-over from other donors' samples. In nucleotide form, the sequence is TGTGCCAGCAGCTTTTGGGACAGGGGCTCCACTGAAGCTTTCTTT. It specifies CASSFWDRGSTEAFF.